This T cell receptor (beta chain) was observed in a study of T-cell reconstitution after alpha-beta-depleted transplantation in children. Overall study results and limits: Surviving recipient T cells and thymic progenitors produced the high day-60 TCRbeta diversity seen in some patients. By about two months after transplant, alpha-beta T cells reportedly arose from several hundred graft clones that had expanded.

This clonotype was found a few times. The antigen is undetermined. Trimming removed 0 bases from V and 6 bases from J, with 14 bases in between. The CDR3 sequence is 15 residues long. Germline-derived CDR1 and CDR2 are GTSNPN and SVGIG (reference sequence). Unique molecular identifiers featured in how the TCRbeta library was prepared. TCRdb processed the PCR reads anew with MiXCR; each CDR3 protein has one entry. The top ten clones hold roughly 5% of a sample with a few hundred thousand distinct CDR3 sequences, roughly a quarter of them seen once. The receptor was isolated from a female patient between 2 and 10 years old who had a stem cell transplant for congenital amegakaryocytic thrombocytopenia, so the T cells may come from the graft donor. This chain links TRBV30 with TRBJ1-4; D gene uncertain. Here the sequenced sample was PBMCs, mostly from graft donor cells, taken 360 days after TCRalphabeta/CD19-depleted stem cell transplant. CDR3 loop: CAWSVSLQLDEKLFF. The CDR3 nucleotides read TGTGCCTGGAGTGTATCCCTTCAACTGGATGAAAAACTGTTTTTT. Variable domain in full (rest from reference TRBV30 and TRBJ1-4): SQTIHQWPATLVQPVGSPLSLECTVEGTSNPNLYWYRQAAGRGLQLLFYSVGIGQISSEVPQNLSASRPQDRQFILSSKKLLLSDSGFYLCAWSVSLQLDEKLFFGSGTQLSVL.